One and the same sample provided the 18 T cell receptor beta chains below, sequenced in a study of blood T cell repertoires in COVID-19. Produced via immunoSEQ multiplex PCR; TCRdb's table is partial and in-frame only. The table has 170,000 or so clones, approximately 87% seen once. Sequenced sample: peripheral blood. The receptor source for this set is a woman aged 65 to 85 with COVID-19, enrolled during active disease.

The CDR3 region is CASSLGEQPQHF. The CDR3 DNA is TGTGCCAGCAGTTTAGGGGAGCAGCCCCAGCATTTT. The chain employs TRBV28 and TRBJ1-5; D remains unclear. Between the trimmed V and J ends, which lost 2 bases and 7 bases, there was a span of 6 bases. Germline values: CDR1 MDHEN, CDR2 SYDVKM. This CDR3 has 12 amino acids.

V gene TRBV5-4 combines with J gene TRBJ1-4; 8 positions match TRBD1. This CDR3 spans 17 amino acids. CDR1 SGHNT and CDR2 YYREEE come from the germline V gene (reference sequence). The ends lost 1 base at V and 3 bases at J; junction bases unmatched: 8. The CDR3, as DNA: TGTGCCAGCAGCTTGATGGGCCAGGGGGCTTCTAATGAAAAACTGTTTTTT. It yields the protein CASSLMGQGASNEKLFF.

The rearrangement uses TRBV15 and TRBJ1-4; no clear D gene. This CDR3 has 15 amino acids. Germline V CDR1 and CDR2: LNHNV, YYDKDF (reference sequence). Trimming removed 5 bases from V and 0 bases from J, with 10 bases in between. The CDR3 is CATSGSRSTNEKLFF. Here the CDR3 DNA reads TGTGCCACCAGCGGGAGCAGGTCAACTAATGAAAAACTGTTTTTT.

The chain employs TRBV5-5 and TRBJ1-3; D remains unclear. The CDR3 length is 14 residues. CDR1 SGHKS and CDR2 YYEKEE come from the germline V gene (reference sequence). Trimming took off 4 bases at V and 0 bases at J, with 8 bases between the two ends. CDR3 nucleotide sequence: TGTGCCAGCAGCAGAGGAAGCTCTGGAAACACCATATATTTT. Translated: CASSRGSSGNTIYF.

This chain joins TRBV20-1 and TRBJ2-7; D not resolved. Trimming took off 3 bases at V and 7 bases at J, with 7 bases between the two ends. The length of the CDR3 is 10 residues. Germline V lookup: CDR1 DFQATT, CDR2 SNEGSKA (reference sequence). The CDR3, as DNA: TGCAGTGCTAGCGAGGAGGAGCAGTACTTC. It codes for CSASEEEQYF.

This chain links TRBV5-1 with TRBJ1-1, with D possibly being TRBD1 (6 bases). The V end lost 2 bases, the J end lost 2 bases, and 22 bases lay between the germline ends. Germline V CDR1 and CDR2: SGHRS, YFSETQ. The CDR3 length is 18 residues. The CDR3 region is CASSLKMFTGIENTEAFF. In DNA, the CDR3 is TGCGCCAGCAGCTTAAAAATGTTCACAGGGATCGAAAACACTGAAGCTTTCTTT.

The chain combines TRBV4-1 with TRBJ2-7; 8 bases line up with TRBD1. The trim removed 6 bases at V and 5 bases at J, leaving 6 bases unmatched. Germline V gene data show CDR1 as MGHRA and CDR2 as YSYEKL. This CDR3 comprises 13 residues. The CDR3 DNA reads TGCGCCAGCAGAGGACAGGGTAGCGACGAGCAGTACTTC. It is translated as CASRGQGSDEQYF.

The gene calls are TRBV19 and TRBJ2-3, with 7 bases matching TRBD2. CDR1 is LNHDA, CDR2 SQIVND, per germline (reference sequence). The CDR3 has 16 amino acids. V trimming: 7 bases; J trimming: 4 bases; junction bases outside the gene matches: 14. CDR3 loop: CASMDRGRGLADTQYF. The CDR3 DNA follows: TGTGCCAGTATGGATCGTGGGAGGGGATTAGCAGATACGCAGTATTTT.

The chain joins TRBV24-1 to TRBJ2-5; the match to TRBD2 covers 9 bases. With 4 bases clipped from V and 3 bases from J, the junction kept 5 bases outside the gene matches. The CDR3 is 15 amino acids. Germline assignment: CDR1 KGHDR and CDR2 SFDVKD. CDR3 coding DNA: TGTGCCACCAGTGACAGGGGACTAGCAGAAGAGACCCAGTACTTC. Translated: CATSDRGLAEETQYF.

V usage is TRBV13 and J usage is TRBJ2-5; 14 positions match TRBD2. CDR3 length: 17 residues. From germline, CDR1 is PRHDT and CDR2 FYEKMQ (reference sequence). V lost 3 bases and J lost 1; bases outside the gene matches: 4. Here the CDR3 DNA reads TGTGCCAGCAGCTTGGGACTAGCGGGAGTCAGCCAAGAGACCCAGTACTTC. It codes for CASSLGLAGVSQETQYF.

The sample holds one count of this clone. This chain uses TRBV18 with TRBJ1-2, with 10 bases that match TRBD1. Germline CDR1 and CDR2: KGHSH and LQKENI. This CDR3 comprises 15 residues. Unmatched junction bases numbered 9, after V lost 4 bases and J lost 7 bases. CDR3 in amino acids: CASSLSPTGGLGYTF. The CDR3 coding sequence is TGTGCCAGCTCACTAAGTCCGACAGGGGGCCTTGGCTACACCTTC.

This clone was recorded once. The CDR3 protein is CASSSKGDYRHMNTEAFF. CDR3 DNA sequence: TGTGCCAGTAGTTCCAAAGGGGATTATAGACATATGAACACTGAAGCTTTCTTT. The chain links TRBV19 to TRBJ1-1, with D maybe TRBD1 (5 bases). CDR1 is LNHDA, CDR2 SQIVND, per germline (reference sequence). The CDR3 is 18 residues long. Trimming removed 5 bases from V and 0 bases from J, with 22 bases in between.

The chain combines TRBV19 with TRBJ2-2; D is perhaps TRBD1 (6 bases). The V and J ends lost 9 bases and 3 bases respectively, with 17 bases between them. CDR3 length: 15 amino acids. CDR1 and CDR2 (germline): LNHDA, SQIVND (reference sequence). This chain's CDR3 is CASRTDRRHTGELFF. Here the CDR3 DNA reads TGTGCCAGCCGGACAGACCGGCGGCACACCGGGGAGCTGTTTTTT. Complete variable domain (other parts from reference TRBV19 and TRBJ2-2): DGGITQSPKYLFRKEGQNVTLSCEQNLNHDAMYWYRQDPGQGLRLIYYSQIVNDFQKGDIAEGYSVSREKKESFPLTVTSAQKNPTAFYLCASRTDRRHTGELFFGEGSRLTVL.

The gene calls are TRBV19 and TRBJ2-1; 12 bases are a match to TRBD2. The junction had 3 bases not matched to a gene; V was cut back by 2 bases and J by 10 bases. The CDR3 runs 14 residues. Germline V gene sequence: CDR1 LNHDA, CDR2 SQIVND (reference sequence). The CDR3 DNA reads TGTGCCAGTAGTATACCTAGCGGGAGGGCCGAGCAGTTCTTC. Its translation is CASSIPSGRAEQFF.

DNA of the CDR3: TGCGCCAGCAGCTTGGCCCTGGCAGGGACAAATGGGGCCAACGTCCTGACTTTC. Translating gives CASSLALAGTNGANVLTF. This chain uses TRBV5-1 with TRBJ2-6; possibly TRBD1 for D (6 bases). The CDR3 has 18 residues. V was clipped by 0 bases and J by 3 bases, with 16 bases between them. Looked up from germline, CDR1 is SGHRS and CDR2 is YFSETQ.

This clone was recorded a few times. V and J are TRBV7-2 and TRBJ1-6; no definite D call. Trimming removed 4 bases at V and 7 bases at J, with 5 bases between. The germline CDR1 and CDR2 sequences are SGHTA and FQGNSA. The length of the CDR3 is 12 residues. The CDR3 reads CASSSSNSPLHF. DNA for the CDR3: TGTGCCAGCAGCTCATCAAATTCACCCCTCCACTTT.

The chain recombines TRBV7-3 with TRBJ2-5; TRBD2 is a possible D gene (6 bases). Germline V gene data show CDR1 as SGHTA and CDR2 as FQGTGA. CDR3 length equals 14 residues. V lost 1 base and J lost 2, with 8 bases in between. CDR3 sequence reads: CASSLSGVQETQYF. In DNA form, the CDR3 reads TGTGCCAGCAGCTTAAGCGGGGTACAAGAGACCCAGTACTTC.

CDR3 residues: CASSLAGQGGNEQFF. CDR3 nucleotide sequence: TGCGCCAGCAGCTTGGCGGGACAGGGTGGCAATGAGCAGTTCTTC. This sequence joins TRBV5-1 and TRBJ2-1; 9 bases agree with TRBD1. The ends lost 0 bases at V and 6 bases at J; junction bases unmatched: 4. This CDR3 is built from 15 residues. Germline CDR1 is SGHRS and CDR2 is YFSETQ. The variable domain in full, with the rest retrieved from reference TRBV5-1 and TRBJ2-1, is KAGVTQTPRYLIKTRGQQVTLSCSPISGHRSVSWYQQTPGQGLQFLFEYFSETQRNKGNFPGRFSGRQFSNSRSEMNVSTLELGDSALYLCASSLAGQGGNEQFFGPGTRLTVL.